This passage covers 26 T cell receptor beta chains from one sample sequenced in a study of T cell responses to AZD1222 COVID-19 vaccine. TCRdb keeps only in-frame clones here, not all; method: immunoSEQ multiplex PCR. The sample gives some 190,000 clones, roughly 91% of which show up once; approximately 1.9% is in the top ten. Specimen: peripheral blood, collected 28 days after the second AZD1222 dose. The receptors were gathered from an adult who received the AZD1222 COVID-19 vaccine.

V gene TRBV6-5 combines with J gene TRBJ1-3; a weak D match, TRBD1 (6 bases). V was cut by 7 bases and J by 5 bases, with 18 bases left in between. The germline CDR1 and CDR2 sequences are MNHEY and SVGAGI. The CDR3 runs 15 residues. DNA for the CDR3: TGTGCCAGCACCAGGACCCGGGACACCCGAAACACCATATATTTT. It translates to CASTRTRDTRNTIYF.

This clone has a single count. This sequence joins TRBV6-5 and TRBJ1-1; 7 bases are shared with TRBD1. J lost 8 bases, V lost 7 bases, and 10 bases had no gene match. This CDR3 region has 13 residues. CDR1 and CDR2 (germline): MNHEY, SVGAGI. This CDR3 is CASTPQGFGEAFF. CDR3 nucleotides: TGTGCCAGCACCCCACAGGGGTTTGGGGAAGCTTTCTTT.

This clone was observed once. V and J are TRBV7-2 and TRBJ2-1; D may be TRBD2 (5 bases). The CDR3 totals 12 residues. The germline gives CDR1 SGHTA, CDR2 FQGNSA. Trimming pared 9 bases from V and 6 bases from J, leaving 12 bases between. The CDR3 DNA follows: TGTGCCAGTAGGAGGTTAGGCAATGAGCAGTTCTTC. It codes for CASRRLGNEQFF.

This rearrangement joins TRBV4-1 to TRBJ2-7; 10 bases map to TRBD2. The CDR3 spans 15 residues. The V and J ends lost 3 bases and 3 bases, in that order; junction bases with no gene match: 5. Germline values: CDR1 MGHRA, CDR2 YSYEKL. CDR3 in amino acids: CASSQGTSVDYEQYF. The CDR3 bases are TGCGCCAGCAGCCAGGGGACTAGCGTCGACTACGAGCAGTACTTC.

This chain connects TRBV7-3 to TRBJ2-1; D is perhaps TRBD2 (6 bases). From germline, CDR1 is SGHTA and CDR2 FQGTGA. The CDR3 has 15 residues. V was pared by 0 bases and J by 9 bases, with 15 bases between. The CDR3 reads CASSLTGERVAEQFF. The CDR3 bases are TGTGCCAGCAGCTTAACGGGGGAGCGGGTTGCTGAGCAGTTCTTC.

This clone has only one observation. The rearrangement links TRBV7-9 to TRBJ2-2; weak D call: TRBD2 (7 bases). The CDR3 has 16 amino acids. Germline V CDR1 and CDR2: SEHNR, FQNEAQ (reference sequence). V gave up 1 base and J gave up 2 bases, with 11 bases separating them. CDR3 sequence (DNA): TGTGCCAGCAGCTTAGAGGCGGGGGCTAACACCGGGGAGCTGTTTTTT. Translation gives CASSLEAGANTGELFF.

V gene TRBV4-2 combines with J gene TRBJ1-2; the D gene is possibly TRBD1 (5 bases). Trimming pared 1 base from V and 2 bases from J, leaving 11 bases between. The CDR3 has 15 amino acids. In germline, CDR1 is LGHNA, CDR2 YNFKEQ. CDR3 loop: CASSQVGRQNYGYTF. The DNA for the CDR3 is TGTGCCAGCAGCCAAGTGGGACGGCAGAACTATGGCTACACCTTC.

The rearrangement links TRBV15 to TRBJ1-5; perhaps TRBD1 as D (5 bases). The germline V gene has CDR1 LNHNV and CDR2 YYDKDF (reference sequence). This CDR3 spans 12 amino acids. V was clipped by 8 bases and J by 7 bases, with 12 bases between them. The CDR3 is CATGRGDQPQHF. The DNA for the CDR3 is TGTGCCACCGGTCGGGGGGACCAGCCCCAGCATTTT.

V and J are TRBV5-1 and TRBJ1-2; tentative D call: TRBD1 (5 bases). The CDR3 has 13 amino acids. Germline V gives CDR1 SGHRS, CDR2 YFSETQ. V dropped 0 bases and J dropped 5 bases, with 8 bases sitting between them. CDR3 nucleotides: TGCGCCAGCAGCTTGGCGGGGGAGTATGGCTACACCTTC. As protein: CASSLAGEYGYTF.

The rearrangement links TRBV2 to TRBJ2-3; 7 nucleotides line up with TRBD1. CDR1 and CDR2 from the germline V gene are SNHLY and FYNNEI. The CDR3 runs 14 residues. Trimming took 7 bases from V and 5 from J; bases not matched to a gene: 9. The CDR3 here is CASMRTGGIDTQYF. CDR3 DNA sequence: TGTGCCAGCATGAGGACAGGAGGAATAGATACGCAGTATTTT.

The V and J genes are TRBV27 and TRBJ1-2; D is possibly TRBD1 (5 bases). The CDR3 runs 15 residues. Germline lookup yields CDR1 MNHEY and CDR2 SMNVEV (reference sequence). Trimming shortened V by 9 bases and J by 3 bases, and 20 bases separated the two germline ends. The CDR3 loop reads CASPRGRGVDYGYTF. The CDR3 coding sequence is TGTGCCAGTCCCCGCGGGAGGGGCGTGGACTATGGCTACACCTTC.

The chain uses TRBV7-9 and TRBJ1-6; D uncertain. Germline values: CDR1 SEHNR, CDR2 FQNEAQ (reference sequence). This CDR3 has 12 amino acids. Trimming shortened V by 5 bases and J by 5 bases, and 4 bases separated the two germline ends. For the CDR3, the DNA is TGTGCCAGCAGCCGGGATAATTCACCCCTCCACTTT. The encoded protein is CASSRDNSPLHF.

The chain couples TRBV6-4 to TRBJ1-1; possible D gene TRBD1, 5 bases. Germline values: CDR1 MRHNA, CDR2 SNTAGT. V dropped 0 bases and J dropped 6 bases, with 14 bases sitting between them. There are 15 residues in the CDR3. This CDR3 is CASSDSGVLFPEAFF. CDR3 bases: TGTGCCAGCAGTGACTCGGGGGTTCTCTTCCCTGAAGCTTTCTTT.

The chain uses TRBV30 and TRBJ1-6; the match to TRBD1 covers 9 bases. Trimming removed 1 base from V and 10 bases from J; junction bases left unmatched: 5. CDR1 and CDR2 (germline): GTSNPN, SVGIG (reference sequence). The length of the CDR3 is 14 residues. CDR3 residues: CAWSDGQGRSPLHF. The DNA of the CDR3 is TGTGCCTGGAGTGACGGACAGGGGAGATCACCCCTCCACTTT.

This clone was seen only once. J is TRBJ1-4 and V is TRBV5-1, with no clear D. The V gene's germline CDR1 is SGHRS and CDR2 YFSETQ. The V end lost 0 bases, the J end lost 3 bases, and 9 bases lay between the germline ends. The length of the CDR3 is 15 residues. The CDR3 protein is CASSLERLANEKLFF. DNA for the CDR3: TGCGCCAGCAGCTTGGAAAGACTCGCTAATGAAAAACTGTTTTTT.

The CDR3 sequence is CASSQESGGHNEQFF. In nucleotides, the CDR3 is TGCGCCAGCAGCCAAGAATCGGGGGGGCACAATGAGCAGTTCTTC. The V and J genes are TRBV4-3 and TRBJ2-1; the match to TRBD2 covers 8 bases. Germline V lookup: CDR1 LGHNA, CDR2 YSLEER. V gave up 0 bases and J gave up 5 bases; unmatched junction bases: 3. This CDR3 is 15 amino acids long.

The chain is built from TRBV6-5 and TRBJ2-5; D call uncertain. V dropped 2 bases and J dropped 2 bases, with 6 bases sitting between them. The CDR3 sequence is 13 residues long. CDR1 and CDR2 from the germline V gene are MNHEY and SVGAGI. This CDR3 reads CASSYESQETQYF. CDR3 in DNA: TGTGCCAGCAGTTACGAGTCTCAAGAGACCCAGTACTTC.

Written as DNA, the CDR3 is TGCAGTGCTAGTCGGTCCCGGGGGCGAGGTTCCTACAATGAGCAGTTCTTC. Protein sequence: CSASRSRGRGSYNEQFF. The chain links TRBV20-1 to TRBJ2-1, with D perhaps TRBD1 or TRBD2 (6 bases each). Trimming shortened V by 3 bases and J by 1 base, and 19 bases separated the two germline ends. This CDR3 region has 17 residues. The germline CDR1 and CDR2 sequences are DFQATT and SNEGSKA (reference sequence).

The chain joins TRBV4-3 to TRBJ2-7; TRBD2 matches 10 bases. The V gene's germline CDR1 is LGHNA and CDR2 YSLEER. The CDR3 sequence is 16 residues long. V gave up 0 bases and J gave up 3 bases; unmatched junction bases: 5. Here the CDR3 reads CASSQDRPSGGYEQYF. DNA for the CDR3: TGCGCCAGCAGCCAAGATCGACCTAGCGGGGGCTACGAGCAGTACTTC.

The rearrangement joins TRBV29-1 to TRBJ2-7; 8 positions match TRBD1. The CDR3 has 14 residues. V dropped 1 base and J dropped 5; count of bases not matched to a gene: 7. Germline loops: CDR1 SQVTM, CDR2 ANQGSEA. As DNA, the CDR3 is TGCAGCGTTGAAGGGACAGGGATTGGAGACGAGCAGTACTTC. Translated, it gives CSVEGTGIGDEQYF.

This clone was seen just once. The V gene is TRBV7-3, the J gene TRBJ1-1; a weak D match, TRBD1 (5 bases). Germline assignment: CDR1 SGHTA and CDR2 FQGTGA. V dropped 2 bases and J dropped 4 bases, with 8 bases sitting between them. CDR3 length: 13 residues. The CDR3 DNA sequence: TGTGCCAGCAGCTTACGACAGCGCACTGAAGCTTTCTTT. Translating it yields CASSLRQRTEAFF.

The chain is built from TRBV19 and TRBJ1-6; TRBD1 aligns across 8 bases. Germline CDR1 LNHDA, CDR2 SQIVND (reference sequence). The CDR3 contains 14 residues. The junction had 3 bases not matched to a gene; V was cut back by 4 bases and J by 7 bases. The CDR3 DNA sequence: TGTGCCAGTAGTAACACAGGGGGAAATTCACCCCTCCACTTT. Translated, it gives CASSNTGGNSPLHF.

The V and J genes are TRBV9 and TRBJ2-5; D gene unclear. CDR3 length: 13 residues. Between the trimmed V and J ends, which lost 4 bases and 3 bases, there was a span of 10 bases. Germline CDR1 SGDLS, CDR2 YYNGEE. CDR3 residues: CASSTLSEETQYF. CDR3 nucleotide sequence: TGTGCCAGCAGCACCCTCTCTGAAGAGACCCAGTACTTC.

The chain has TRBV4-3 and TRBJ2-7; D may be TRBD1 or TRBD2 (6 bases each). Trimming cost V 3 bases and J 3 bases, with 15 bases left between them. Germline assignment: CDR1 LGHNA and CDR2 YSLEER. CDR3 length: 15 amino acids. The CDR3 loop reads CASSQEGHGFYEQYF. CDR3 DNA: TGCGCCAGCAGCCAGGAGGGACATGGGTTCTACGAGCAGTACTTC.

The chain recombines TRBV23-1 with TRBJ2-3, with a weak D call TRBD2 (7 bases). TRBV23-1 is classed as an ORF, of uncertain function. This CDR3 has 15 amino acids. Trimming took 10 bases from V and 3 from J, leaving 20 bases between them. In DNA form, the CDR3 reads TGCGCCATCACCGGGGGGCGCATAAAGACAGATACGCAGTATTTT. Protein sequence: CAITGGRIKTDTQYF.

Details on this clone: Within the sample, other DNA sequences also encode this same CDR3. The CDR3 loop reads CASSEVRGNQPQHF. The CDR3 region has the DNA TGTGCCAGCAGTGAAGTGAGGGGCAATCAGCCCCAGCATTTT. The chain combines TRBV2 with TRBJ1-5; D gene uncertain. CDR3 length equals 14 residues. Germline-derived CDR1 and CDR2 are SNHLY and FYNNEI. V was shortened by 1 base and J by 2 bases, with 6 bases between the two germline ends.